These T cell receptor beta chains were read from a single sample in a study of blood T cell repertoires in COVID-19. Assay: immunoSEQ multiplex PCR; the TCRdb copy retains only in-frame clones and omits some. Counted here are roughly 150,000 clones, about four fifths occurring once; the ten biggest clones make up roughly 19%. The specimen was peripheral blood. The receptors originated from a woman in her 70s who had recovered from COVID-19. The CDR3 runs from the conserved cysteine through the conserved F or W. The order of the fields is V gene, CDR3 length, clone size, J gene, D gene, CDR3 DNA, CDR3 protein. The D gene is left open where the match is weak. Only part of the rows carry a size: once, few, many, or a class if the clone is expanded.

TRBV7-2	15	-	TRBJ1-5	TRBD1	TGTGCCAGCAGCTGGGGACAGGGACCAAATCAGCCCCAGCATTTT	CASSWGQGPNQPQHF
TRBV27	14	-	TRBJ2-5	TRBD1	TGTGCCAGCAGTGGGGACAGGGGGACAGAGACCCAGTACTTC	CASSGDRGTETQYF
TRBV5-4	14	-	TRBJ2-7	-	TGTGCCAGCAGACCTGGGGCTGGGACCTACGAGCAGTACTTC	CASRPGAGTYEQYF
TRBV3-1/TRBV3-2	14	-	TRBJ2-2	-	TGTGCCAGCAGCCAAAGGGGGTCGGCCGGGGAGCTGTTTTTT	CASSQRGSAGELFF
TRBV15	12	-	TRBJ1-2	-	TGTGCCACCAGCAGAGATCGGTCCTATAGCAACTTC	CATSRDRSYSNF
TRBV4-1	13	many	TRBJ1-4	-	TGCGCCAGCAGCCCCCCTAATGCCGAAAAACTGTTTTTT	CASSPPNAEKLFF
TRBV6-2/TRBV6-3	16	-	TRBJ2-1	TRBD2	TGTGCCAGCAGTTGGGTTAGCGGGGGCCGTTACAATGAGCAGTTCTTC	CASSWVSGGRYNEQFF
TRBV27	14	-	TRBJ2-7	TRBD2	TGTGCCAGCAGTTCCGTAGCGGGGTACTACGAGCAGTACTTC	CASSSVAGYYEQYF
TRBV2	17	-	TRBJ1-5	-	TGTGCCAGCACCGACCACAAAGGGGAAGGGGGCAATCAGCCCCAGCATTTT	CASTDHKGEGGNQPQHF
TRBV7-2	15	-	TRBJ1-5	TRBD1	TGTGCCAGCAGCTTAAGGGGACAGGGCGATCAGCCCCAGCATTTT	CASSLRGQGDQPQHF
TRBV28	12	-	TRBJ2-7	-	TGTGCCAGCACCTCCGGGGGTGGGGAGCAGTACTTC	CASTSGGGEQYF
TRBV27	15	-	TRBJ2-3	-	TGTGCCAGCAGTTCACCCCGTGGCCGCACAGATACGCAGTATTTT	CASSSPRGRTDTQYF
TRBV5-1	14	-	TRBJ1-2	TRBD1	TGCGCCAGCAGCTCCGGGACAGGGGTGCGAGGCTACACCTTC	CASSSGTGVRGYTF
TRBV6-5	12	-	TRBJ2-3	TRBD2	TGTGCCAGCAGTCGGGGGGGAGATACGCAGTATTTT	CASSRGGDTQYF
TRBV7-9	14	-	TRBJ1-3	TRBD1	TGTGCCAGCAGCCCCAAGGGGGCGGGAAACACCATATATTTT	CASSPKGAGNTIYF
TRBV18	14	-	TRBJ1-2	TRBD1	TGTGCCAGCTCACTGGACAGGGGAAACTATGGCTACACCTTC	CASSLDRGNYGYTF
TRBV29-1	13	-	TRBJ2-5	-	TGCAGCGTTCCGGGGGACTACCAAGAGACCCAGTACTTC	CSVPGDYQETQYF
TRBV7-2	15	-	TRBJ1-2	-	TGTGCCAGCAGCCCGACTTTCAACCGGGGTTATGGCTACACCTTC	CASSPTFNRGYGYTF
TRBV6-2/TRBV6-3	16	once	TRBJ2-5	-	TGTGCCAGCAGTACCGGAGGGGGCGCGGCGGAAGAGACCCAGTACTTC	CASSTGGGAAEETQYF
TRBV27	15	few	TRBJ1-2	TRBD1	TGTGCCAGCAGTCAACCCGGGACAGGCGAAAGTAGCTACACCTTC	CASSQPGTGESSYTF
TRBV9	14	-	TRBJ2-2	-	TGTGCCAGCAGCGCGAGACACGTCACCGGGGAGCTGTTTTTT	CASSARHVTGELFF
TRBV7-8	16	-	TRBJ2-6	-	TGTGCCAGCAGCTTAGCGATGGGGCTGGGGGCCAACGTCCTGACTTTC	CASSLAMGLGANVLTF
TRBV3-1/TRBV3-2	12	-	TRBJ1-2	-	TGTGCCAGCAGGGCGGGGGCTGGGGGCTACACCTTC	CASRAGAGGYTF
TRBV5-3	15	-	TRBJ1-1	-	TGTGCCAGAAGCGATGGGAGAGGGTCGAACACTGAAGCTTTCTTT	CARSDGRGSNTEAFF
TRBV3-1/TRBV3-2	19	-	TRBJ1-1	-	TGTGCCAGCAGCCCTACCCACGGGCGGGTAGGAAGGTTTGGCACTGAAGCTTTCTTT	CASSPTHGRVGRFGTEAFF
TRBV5-6	14	-	TRBJ2-7	-	TGTGCCAGGAGTATGGGCCCTGGGCACTACGAGCAGTACTTC	CARSMGPGHYEQYF
TRBV30	17	-	TRBJ2-7	-	TGTGCCTGGAGTGTTGGGTCTGGGGGGAGCCACTCCTACGAGCAGTACTTC	CAWSVGSGGSHSYEQYF
TRBV24-1	16	-	TRBJ2-6	-	TGTGCCACCAGTGATCCACGGACAGCCGGGGCCAACGTCCTGACTTTC	CATSDPRTAGANVLTF
TRBV24-1	15	-	TRBJ2-5	TRBD2	TGTGCCACCAGTGACCCCGGGACTAACCAAGAGACCCAGTACTTC	CATSDPGTNQETQYF
TRBV2	12	once	TRBJ1-2	-	TGTGCCAGCTCGCTGGGGGCCTATGGCTACACCTTC	CASSLGAYGYTF
TRBV11-2	17	-	TRBJ2-2	TRBD2	TGTGCCAGCAGCTTGGGACTAGCGGGAGTCGCCACCGGGGAGCTGTTTTTT	CASSLGLAGVATGELFF
TRBV15	15	once	TRBJ2-7	-	TGTGCCACCAGCAGACCGCCCCCAGGGTTTTACGAGCAGTACTTC	CATSRPPPGFYEQYF
TRBV29-1	12	-	TRBJ2-7	TRBD2	TGCAGCGTTGGGACTAGCGGGCGCGAGCAGTACTTC	CSVGTSGREQYF
TRBV4-3	15	-	TRBJ2-7	TRBD2	TGCGCCAGCAGCCAAGTTAGCGGGGGCCCGGGAGAGCAGTACTTC	CASSQVSGGPGEQYF
TRBV6-5	14	-	TRBJ1-2	TRBD1	TGTGCCAGCCAGCGGACAGGGGATAACTATGGCTACACCTTC	CASQRTGDNYGYTF
TRBV10-3	13	-	TRBJ1-3	-	TGTGCCATCCTTACCAGCTCTGGAAACACCATATATTTT	CAILTSSGNTIYF
TRBV5-1	13	-	TRBJ2-5	-	TGCGCCAGCACCTGGGAGTCGGGGGAGACCCAGTACTTC	CASTWESGETQYF
TRBV5-1	14	-	TRBJ2-1	TRBD2	TGCGCCAGCAGCGGGGTAGCGGGAGTGAATGAGCAGTTCTTC	CASSGVAGVNEQFF
TRBV7-3	12	-	TRBJ2-7	-	TGTGCCAGCAGCCCCGCTACCTACGAGCAGTACTTC	CASSPATYEQYF
TRBV10-2	13	-	TRBJ1-2	-	TGCGCCAGCAGTGAGAGGGGGAGGGATGGCTACACCTTC	CASSERGRDGYTF
TRBV5-5	14	-	TRBJ2-7	TRBD2	TGTGCCAGCAGCTCGGGACTAGCGGGCTACGAGCAGTACTTC	CASSSGLAGYEQYF
TRBV5-1	15	-	TRBJ2-1	TRBD2	TGCGCCAGCAGCTTGTTCGGGACTAGCGCCAATGAGCAGTTCTTC	CASSLFGTSANEQFF
TRBV7-2	15	-	TRBJ2-1	TRBD2	TGTGCCAGCAGCTTGCAACCGACTAGCCTCAATGAGCAGTTCTTC	CASSLQPTSLNEQFF
TRBV11-3	13	-	TRBJ2-4	-	TGTGCCAGCAGCTTAGGGCGGGATGGCATTCAGTACTTC	CASSLGRDGIQYF
TRBV4-1	17	few	TRBJ2-2	TRBD2	TGCGCCAGCAGCCACCCCTGGGGGGGGAGGAAGGTCGGGGAGCTGTTTTTT	CASSHPWGGRKVGELFF
TRBV28	13	once	TRBJ1-3	-	TGTGCCAGCAGTTTAATGGAGCGAAACACCATATATTTT	CASSLMERNTIYF
TRBV5-1	15	once	TRBJ2-6	-	TGCGCCAGCAGCCCACAAAGCTCTGGGGCCAACGTCCTGACTTTC	CASSPQSSGANVLTF
TRBV6-6	15	-	TRBJ2-7	TRBD1	TGTGCCAGCAGTCCTCGGACAGGGCCCCCCTACGAGCAGTACTTC	CASSPRTGPPYEQYF
TRBV10-3	12	-	TRBJ2-5	TRBD1	TGTGCCACCCGACAGGGACGAGAGACCCAGTACTTC	CATRQGRETQYF
TRBV7-3	18	-	TRBJ2-6	-	TGTGCCAGCAGCTTAACGTATGGCCTCGCCTCTGGGGCCAACGTCCTGACTTTC	CASSLTYGLASGANVLTF
TRBV11-2	15	once	TRBJ1-2	TRBD1	TGTGCCAGCAGCTTAGGGACAGGGGGCCTCTATGGCTACACCTTC	CASSLGTGGLYGYTF
TRBV5-4	16	-	TRBJ2-2	TRBD2	TGTGCCAGCAGCTTGCTTAGCGGGGGAGCAACCGGGGAGCTGTTTTTT	CASSLLSGGATGELFF
TRBV5-4	13	-	TRBJ2-5	TRBD1	TGTGCCAGCACCAGTCGACAGGGCTTTACCCAGTACTTC	CASTSRQGFTQYF
TRBV5-4	15	-	TRBJ2-7	TRBD1	TGTGCCAGCAGCCCCCGGGACAGGGGGGTTGGCGAGCAGTACTTC	CASSPRDRGVGEQYF
TRBV30	15	-	TRBJ1-2	TRBD1	TGTGCCTGGAGCCCCCCGACAGGGGGCGGCTATGGCTACACCTTC	CAWSPPTGGGYGYTF
TRBV7-9	15	-	TRBJ2-1	TRBD2	TGTGCCAGCAGCCCCGGACTAGCGGGGGTAAATGAGCAGTTCTTC	CASSPGLAGVNEQFF
TRBV9	16	-	TRBJ1-3	-	TGTGCCAGCAGCGTAACCCCCTCGAGCTCTGGAAACACCATATATTTT	CASSVTPSSSGNTIYF
TRBV4-1	17	-	TRBJ1-2	-	TGCGCCAGCAGCCTCACTTGGACAGCCCCCTCTAACTATGGCTACACCTTC	CASSLTWTAPSNYGYTF
TRBV3-1/TRBV3-2	14	-	TRBJ2-2	-	TGTGCCAGCAGCCAAGGACTCTACACCGGGGAGCTGTTTTTT	CASSQGLYTGELFF